This T cell receptor beta chain was captured in a study of CD8 T cells in Susac syndrome. In blood CD8+ and CD4+ T cells, TCR beta underwent sequencing. An input of about 0.45 to 1 ug of RNA was subjected to reverse transcription using random hexamers. Multiplex PCR with immunoSEQ amplified the TCR beta CDR3 across 54 Vbeta and 13 Jbeta. Each CDR3 protein is one row after TCRdb ran MiXCR on the immunoSEQ multiplex PCR reads. Of over 95,000 distinct CDR3 sequences in the sample, about 90% were seen once. CDR1 and CDR2 (germline): PRHDT, FYEKMQ (reference sequence). CDR3 size: 18 residues. V shed 5 bases and J 0 bases; nucleotides not matched to a gene: 8.

Sequenced sample: CD8+ T cells from PBMCs. This TCR derives from a human donor in good health. The rearrangement uses TRBV13 and TRBJ2-4; 12 nucleotides agree with TRBD1. In DNA form, the CDR3 reads TGTGCCAGCAGCCCGGGTGGGACAGGGGGCTTAGCCAAAAACATTCAGTACTTC. As protein: CASSPGGTGGLAKNIQYF.